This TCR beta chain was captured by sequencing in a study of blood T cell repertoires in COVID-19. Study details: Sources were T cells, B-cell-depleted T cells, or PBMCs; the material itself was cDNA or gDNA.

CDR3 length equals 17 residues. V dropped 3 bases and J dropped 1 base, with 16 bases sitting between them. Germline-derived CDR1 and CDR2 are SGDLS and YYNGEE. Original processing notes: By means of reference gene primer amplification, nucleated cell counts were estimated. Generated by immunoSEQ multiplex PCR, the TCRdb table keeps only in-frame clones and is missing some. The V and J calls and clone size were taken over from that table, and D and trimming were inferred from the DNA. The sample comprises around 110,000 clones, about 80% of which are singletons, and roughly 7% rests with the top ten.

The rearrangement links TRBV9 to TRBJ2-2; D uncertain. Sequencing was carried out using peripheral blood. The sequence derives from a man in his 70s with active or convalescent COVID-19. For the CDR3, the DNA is TGTGCCAGCAGCGATTCCAGACTTATTCTGAACACCGGGGAGCTGTTTTTT. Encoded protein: CASSDSRLILNTGELFF.